The 4 T cell receptor beta chains below all came from one sample that was sequenced in a study of PD-L1 blockade in urothelial cancer. Here immunoSEQ multiplex PCR was the method, and the copy in TCRdb shows in-frame clones only, minus some. This sample has some 75,000 clones, with approximately 90% found just once. The time point was: peripheral blood 6 weeks after treatment start. Sequencing used PBMCs, obtained around atezolizumab (anti-PD-L1) treatment. The source of these receptors is a woman aged 80 or older with urothelial cancer.

The rearrangement uses TRBV30 and TRBJ1-2; 11 positions agree with TRBD1. The J segment lost 7 bases and the V segment lost 4 bases, leaving 8 bases of the junction unmatched. The CDR3 is 14 amino acids. In germline, CDR1 is GTSNPN, CDR2 SVGIG (reference sequence). The CDR3 DNA reads TGTGCCTGGAAGATTGGACAGGGGGCGGTTGGCTACACCTTC. It specifies CAWKIGQGAVGYTF.

The gene calls are TRBV30 and TRBJ2-7; TRBD1 matches at 8 bases. The CDR3 consists of 14 residues. The germline V gene has CDR1 GTSNPN and CDR2 SVGIG (reference sequence). Trimming took 3 bases from V and 3 from J; bases not matched to a gene: 7. This CDR3 reads CAWSRGTGSYEQYF. CDR3 sequence (DNA): TGTGCCTGGAGCCGAGGGACAGGAAGCTACGAGCAGTACTTC.

The CDR3 nucleotides are TGTGCCAGCAGCTATAGCGGGAGATCCACCTACAATGAGCAGTTCTTC. Residues: CASSYSGRSTYNEQFF. The gene calls are TRBV9 and TRBJ2-1, with 9 positions matching TRBD2. V lost 4 bases and J lost 2; bases outside the gene matches: 7. Germline loops: CDR1 SGDLS, CDR2 YYNGEE. There are 16 residues in the CDR3.

The chain couples TRBV28 to TRBJ2-5, with 7 positions matching TRBD2. From germline, CDR1 is MDHEN and CDR2 SYDVKM. After removal of 6 bases from V and 9 bases from J, the junction contained 13 bases not matched to a gene. This CDR3 has 14 amino acids. The CDR3 DNA is TGTGCCAGCAGGCCTACTAGCGCGAGAGGGGCCCAGTACTTC. Translating gives CASRPTSARGAQYF.